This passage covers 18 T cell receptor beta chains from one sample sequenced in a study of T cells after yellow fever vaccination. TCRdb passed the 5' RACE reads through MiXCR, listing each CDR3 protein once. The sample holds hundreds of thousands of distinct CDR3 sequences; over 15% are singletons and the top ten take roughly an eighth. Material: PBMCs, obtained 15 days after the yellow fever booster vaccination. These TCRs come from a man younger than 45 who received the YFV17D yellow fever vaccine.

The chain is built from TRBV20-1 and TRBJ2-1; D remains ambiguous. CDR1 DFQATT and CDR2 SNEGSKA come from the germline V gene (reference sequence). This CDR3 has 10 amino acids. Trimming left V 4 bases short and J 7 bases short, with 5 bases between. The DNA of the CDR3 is TGCAGTGCTAAGAGGAATGAGCAGTTCTTC. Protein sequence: CSAKRNEQFF.

DNA of the CDR3: TGCAGTGCCCACCGCGGGACAGGGGGGTCCGAGCAGTACTTC. Protein product: CSAHRGTGGSEQYF. The V gene is TRBV20-1, the J gene TRBJ2-7; 11 bases map to TRBD1. Unmatched junction bases numbered 10, after V lost 6 bases and J lost 6 bases. The CDR3 length is 14 residues. Germline CDR1 and CDR2: DFQATT and SNEGSKA (reference sequence).

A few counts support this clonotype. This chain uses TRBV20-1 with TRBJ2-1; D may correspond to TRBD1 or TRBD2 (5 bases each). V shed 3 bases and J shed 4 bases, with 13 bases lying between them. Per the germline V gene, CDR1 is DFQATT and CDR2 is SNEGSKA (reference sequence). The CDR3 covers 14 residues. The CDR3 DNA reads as TGCAGTGCTAGTGGGGGTCTGGGGTACAATGAGCAGTTCTTC. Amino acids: CSASGGLGYNEQFF.

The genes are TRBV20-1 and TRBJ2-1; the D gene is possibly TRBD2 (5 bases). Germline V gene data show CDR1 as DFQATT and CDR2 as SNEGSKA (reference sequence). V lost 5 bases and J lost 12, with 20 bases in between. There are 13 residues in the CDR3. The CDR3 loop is CSARGSTRLGQFF. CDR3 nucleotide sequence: TGCAGTGCTCGGGGAAGTACGCGTCTGGGGCAGTTCTTC.

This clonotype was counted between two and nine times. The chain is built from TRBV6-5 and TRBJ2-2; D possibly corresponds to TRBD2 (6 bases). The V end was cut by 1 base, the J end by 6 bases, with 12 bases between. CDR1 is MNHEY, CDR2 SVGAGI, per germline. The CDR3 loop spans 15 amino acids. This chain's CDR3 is CASSYLGAGPGELFF. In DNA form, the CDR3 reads TGTGCCAGCAGTTACTTGGGTGCGGGGCCCGGGGAGCTGTTTTTT.

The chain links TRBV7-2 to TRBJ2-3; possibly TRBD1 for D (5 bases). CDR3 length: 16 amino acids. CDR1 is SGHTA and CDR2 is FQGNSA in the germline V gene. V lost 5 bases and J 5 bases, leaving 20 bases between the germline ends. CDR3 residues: CASSLRGVREGDTQYF. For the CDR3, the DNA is TGTGCCAGCAGCCTCCGCGGTGTCAGGGAAGGAGATACGCAGTATTTT.

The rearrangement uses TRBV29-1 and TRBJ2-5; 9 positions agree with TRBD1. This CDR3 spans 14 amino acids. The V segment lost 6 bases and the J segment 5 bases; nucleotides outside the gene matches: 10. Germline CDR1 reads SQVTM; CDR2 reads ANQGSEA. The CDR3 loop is CSVSGQGPGETQYF. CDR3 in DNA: TGCAGCGTGTCTGGACAGGGGCCCGGGGAGACCCAGTACTTC.

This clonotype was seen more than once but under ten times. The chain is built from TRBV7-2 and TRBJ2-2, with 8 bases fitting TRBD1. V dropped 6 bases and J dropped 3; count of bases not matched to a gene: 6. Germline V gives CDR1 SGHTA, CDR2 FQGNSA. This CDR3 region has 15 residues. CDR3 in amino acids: CASRTTTGDTGELFF. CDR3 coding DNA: TGTGCCAGCAGAACGACGACAGGGGACACCGGGGAGCTGTTTTTT.

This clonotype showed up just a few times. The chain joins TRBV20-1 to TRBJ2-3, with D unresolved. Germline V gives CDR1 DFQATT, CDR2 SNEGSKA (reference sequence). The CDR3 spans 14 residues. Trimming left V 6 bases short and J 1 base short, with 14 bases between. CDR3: CSAPRWAGTDTQYF. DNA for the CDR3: TGCAGTGCCCCGAGGTGGGCTGGCACAGATACGCAGTATTTT.

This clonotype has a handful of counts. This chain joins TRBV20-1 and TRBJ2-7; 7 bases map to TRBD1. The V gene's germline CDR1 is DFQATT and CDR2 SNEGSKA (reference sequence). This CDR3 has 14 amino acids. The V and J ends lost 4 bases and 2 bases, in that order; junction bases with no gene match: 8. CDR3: CSATDRAIPYEQYF. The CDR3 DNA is TGCAGTGCTACTGACAGGGCTATCCCCTACGAGCAGTACTTC.

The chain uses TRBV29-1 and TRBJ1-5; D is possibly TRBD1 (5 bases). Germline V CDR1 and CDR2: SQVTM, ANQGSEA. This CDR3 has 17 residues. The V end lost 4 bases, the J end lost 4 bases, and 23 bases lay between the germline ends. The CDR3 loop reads CSVGTIPSPGRNQPQHF. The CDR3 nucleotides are TGCAGCGTTGGAACTATTCCAAGTCCAGGGAGAAATCAGCCCCAGCATTTT.

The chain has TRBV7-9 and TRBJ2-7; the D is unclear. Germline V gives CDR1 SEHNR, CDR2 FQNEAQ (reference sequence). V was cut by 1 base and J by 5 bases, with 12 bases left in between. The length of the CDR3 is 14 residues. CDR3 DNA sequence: TGTGCCAGCAGCTTAGACGTAGGGTGGCACGAGCAGTACTTC. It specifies CASSLDVGWHEQYF.

CDR3 nucleotide sequence: TGTGCCATCATGGGGCAGTACCGGGGCGAGCAGTACTTC. Its protein product is CAIMGQYRGEQYF. This rearrangement joins TRBV10-3 to TRBJ2-7; D possibly matches TRBD1 or TRBD2 (5 bases each). The CDR3 runs 13 residues. In germline, CDR1 is ENHRY, CDR2 SYGVKD. V dropped 7 bases and J dropped 6 bases, with 16 bases sitting between them.

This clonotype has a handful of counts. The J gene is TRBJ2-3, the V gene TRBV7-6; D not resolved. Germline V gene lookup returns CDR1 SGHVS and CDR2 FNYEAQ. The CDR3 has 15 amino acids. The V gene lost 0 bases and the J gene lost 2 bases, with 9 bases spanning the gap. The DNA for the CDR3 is TGTGCCAGCAGCTTAGCTTTCGGGTCCACAGATACGCAGTATTTT. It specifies CASSLAFGSTDTQYF.

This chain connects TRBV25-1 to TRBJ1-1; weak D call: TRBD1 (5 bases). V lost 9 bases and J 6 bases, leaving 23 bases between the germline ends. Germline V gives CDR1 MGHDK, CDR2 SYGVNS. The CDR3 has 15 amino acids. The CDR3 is CARGPDDSPMAEAFF. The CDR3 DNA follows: TGTGCCAGGGGGCCAGACGACAGTCCAATGGCTGAAGCTTTCTTT.

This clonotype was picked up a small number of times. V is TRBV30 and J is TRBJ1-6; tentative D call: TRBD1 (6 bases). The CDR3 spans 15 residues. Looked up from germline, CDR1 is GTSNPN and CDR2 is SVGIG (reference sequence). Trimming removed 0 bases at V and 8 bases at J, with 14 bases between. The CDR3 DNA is TGTGCCTGGAGTGTACTGTCGGAGGGGGATTCACCCCTCCACTTT. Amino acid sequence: CAWSVLSEGDSPLHF.

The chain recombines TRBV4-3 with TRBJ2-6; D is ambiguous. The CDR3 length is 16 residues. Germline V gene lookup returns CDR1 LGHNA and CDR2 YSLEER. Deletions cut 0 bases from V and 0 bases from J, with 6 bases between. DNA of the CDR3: TGCGCCAGCAGCCAAGAACCCAGCTCTGGGGCCAACGTCCTGACTTTC. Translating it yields CASSQEPSSGANVLTF.

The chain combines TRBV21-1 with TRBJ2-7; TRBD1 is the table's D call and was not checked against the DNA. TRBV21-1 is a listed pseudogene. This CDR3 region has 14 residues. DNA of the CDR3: TGTGCCAGTTCCATCTGGGACGTATCCTACGAGCAGTACTTC. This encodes CASSIWDVSYEQYF.